This TCR beta chain was recovered during a study of CD8 T cells in ankylosing spondylitis. Study observations and caveats: The study looked at matched synovial fluid samples from ankylosing spondylitis patients. Disease-linked clones were reported to be significantly enriched there. Fewer than ten highly homologous variants made up a TCR beta motif that seemed to typify ankylosing spondylitis blood.

Notes on this clonotype: Antigen specificity is unknown.

Via MiXCR, TCRdb re-called the 5' RACE reads, giving one row per CDR3 protein. Among more than 650,000 distinct CDR3 sequences, around 11% were seen once, and the ten largest hold approximately 0.51%. Material for sequencing was blood, either unsorted or a sorted T cell fraction (not recorded which). This receptor was taken from a male donor with ankylosing spondylitis.

The CDR3 is CASTSPGGNSPLHF. The CDR3 DNA sequence: TGTGCCAGCACCTCCCCGGGGGGCAATTCACCCCTCCACTTT. The chain carries TRBV4-2 and TRBJ1-6; maybe TRBD1 (6 bases). The V gene's germline CDR1 is LGHNA and CDR2 YNFKEQ. CDR3 length: 14 residues. V gave up 7 bases and J gave up 7 bases, with 14 bases separating them.